This TCR beta chain was sequenced for a study of cytomegalovirus exposure and HLA in healthy donors. In the study overall: Roughly 180 million T cells yielded 100 million to 130 million unique TCR beta sequences, as an earlier analysis found. Within the Caucasian-associated ancestry cluster were roughly 82% of the roughly 400 genotyped donors. Study results and caveats: In a later analysis, donors in an Asian-associated ancestry cluster reportedly had fewer N-insertions in productive TCRs than the cohort mean.

A remark on this clone: What it recognizes is unknown.

The PCR used 60 Vbeta and 13 Jbeta primers. Profiled with immunoSEQ multiplex PCR; TCRdb holds only in-frame clones, not every one. The repertoire consists of some 140,000 clones, with 73% occurring once and the leading ten covering roughly 1.3%. Donors had nominal health at sampling but likely had unrecorded immune exposures. Germline lookup yields CDR1 MNHNY and CDR2 SVGAGI (reference sequence). This CDR3 has 16 residues. Deletions cut 4 bases from V and 0 bases from J, with 13 bases between. This receptor was identified in a woman in her forties in good health and CMV-seronegative. The sequenced material came from PBMCs. The chain couples TRBV6-6 to TRBJ2-1; a weak D match, TRBD1 (7 bases). Here the CDR3 reads CASSSGGLSSYNEQFF. CDR3 sequence (DNA): TGTGCCAGCAGTTCAGGGGGGCTCAGCTCCTACAATGAGCAGTTCTTC.